This T cell receptor (beta chain) emerged from a study of OX40 agonist ivuxolimab in advanced cancers. Overall study: Partial responses were achieved by three patients, one with hepatocellular carcinoma and two with cutaneous melanoma.

This clone is a singleton in its sample. The CDR3 runs 16 residues. Germline V gene lookup returns CDR1 SGHNT and CDR2 YYREEE (reference sequence). V dropped 4 bases and J dropped 2; count of bases not matched to a gene: 7. The table came from immunoSEQ multiplex PCR; TCRdb's copy has only in-frame clones and leaves some out. The sample includes tens of thousands of clones, roughly nine tenths seen only once; the top ten take 2% to 3%. Here the sequenced sample was CD4+ or CD8+ T cells sorted from blood, taken in a trial of the OX40 agonist ivuxolimab. J is TRBJ2-5 and V is TRBV5-4; 11 bases line up with TRBD2. The receptor's source is an adult with an advanced solid tumor such as melanoma, head and neck, liver or kidney cancer. The CDR3 nucleotides are TGTGCCAGCAGCACCCCGGGACTAGCGGAGCAAGAGACCCAGTACTTC. Protein product: CASSTPGLAEQETQYF.